This is a list of T cell receptor beta chains from one sample in a study of OX40 agonist ivuxolimab in advanced cancers. Here immunoSEQ multiplex PCR was the method, and the copy in TCRdb shows in-frame clones only, minus some. The table lists some 16,000 clones, about three quarters of them singletons. Sequenced here: CD4+ or CD8+ T cells sorted from blood, sampled in a trial of the OX40 agonist ivuxolimab. These receptor sequences come from an adult with an advanced solid tumor such as melanoma, head and neck, liver or kidney cancer. Both conserved end residues are part of each CDR3. The D gene is left open where the match is weak. Not all rows give a size; the values are once, few, many and, for expanded clones, a class.

16	TRBV18	TRBD2	.	TRBJ2-7	TGTGCCAGCTCACCACCTCCTAGCGGATACTCCTACGAGCAGTACTTC	CASSPPPSGYSYEQYF
12	TRBV7-2	.	.	TRBJ2-1	TGTGCCAGCAGGGCTAGTGGAGATGAGCAGTTCTTC	CASRASGDEQFF
14	TRBV7-8	.	.	TRBJ1-1	TGTGCCAGCAGCCCTCGATCGGGTGACAATGAAGCTTTCTTT	CASSPRSGDNEAFF
16	TRBV27	TRBD1	.	TRBJ1-2	TGTGCCAGCAGTTCCCGGGGAGGGACAGCTAACTATGGCTACACCTTC	CASSSRGGTANYGYTF
15	TRBV15	TRBD1	.	TRBJ1-4	TGTGCCACCAGCGGGGACAGGGGCATGGGTGAAAAACTGTTTTTT	CATSGDRGMGEKLFF
13	TRBV7-3	.	.	TRBJ2-5	TGTGCCAGCAGCCCAGGACACGAAGAGACCCAGTACTTC	CASSPGHEETQYF
11	TRBV10-2	.	.	TRBJ2-7	TGCGCCAGCAGCCTCTCCTACGAGCAGTACTTC	CASSLSYEQYF
18	TRBV5-1	TRBD2	.	TRBJ2-1	TGCGCCAGCAGCTTGGGACTAGCGGGAGGGCCTTACGGCAATGAGCAGTTCTTC	CASSLGLAGGPYGNEQFF
14	TRBV7-3	.	.	TRBJ2-2	TGTGCCAGCAGCCCTGGACAGAACACCGGGGAGCTGTTTTTT	CASSPGQNTGELFF
11	TRBV6-5	.	.	TRBJ2-7	TGTGCCAGCGGTTCTACGTATTGGCAGTACTTC	CASGSTYWQYF
16	TRBV5-4	TRBD1	.	TRBJ2-5	TGTGCCAGCAGCTTGGGTGACAGGGGCTTGAGGGAGACCCAGTACTTC	CASSLGDRGLRETQYF
13	TRBV10-1	TRBD1	.	TRBJ2-7	TGCGCCAGCAGCAAAGGACAGGGCTACGAGCAGTACTTC	CASSKGQGYEQYF
14	TRBV4-1	.	few	TRBJ2-7	TGCGCCAGCAGCCAAGAGGCGGCGCGAGGCGAGCAGTACTTC	CASSQEAARGEQYF
14	TRBV27	TRBD2	few	TRBJ2-7	TGTGCCAGCAGGACGACTAGCGCAAACTACGAGCAGTACTTC	CASRTTSANYEQYF
15	TRBV30	.	.	TRBJ2-3	TGTGCCTGGAGTGACGGGGGACTCGGCACAGATACGCAGTATTTT	CAWSDGGLGTDTQYF
19	TRBV27	TRBD2	.	TRBJ2-1	TGTGCCAGCAGTACCCTCGGACTAGCGGGTAGCCCCTCCTACAATGAGCAGTTCTTC	CASSTLGLAGSPSYNEQFF
13	TRBV6-6	.	.	TRBJ2-7	TGTGCCAGCAGTTACTCGAACAGTTACGAGCAGTACTTC	CASSYSNSYEQYF
15	TRBV18	TRBD2	medium-sized	TRBJ2-5	TGTGCCAGCTCACCGGGGACTAGCTCGGCAGAGACCCAGTACTTC	CASSPGTSSAETQYF
15	TRBV28	.	once	TRBJ2-5	TGTGCCAGCAGCTCGGACTCCTTTAGGAGGGAGACCCAGTACTTC	CASSSDSFRRETQYF
16	TRBV5-8	TRBD2	.	TRBJ2-1	TGTGCCAGCAGCTTTAGGGGAGCGGGAGTCTCGTATGAGCAGTTCTTC	CASSFRGAGVSYEQFF
15	TRBV19	TRBD2	once	TRBJ2-7	TGTGCCAGTACCTATGCGATGGGGGGGAGCTACGAGCAGTACTTC	CASTYAMGGSYEQYF
16	TRBV27	TRBD1	.	TRBJ1-5	TGTGCCAGCAGTTTTCGGCTCGGGACAGCGAATCAGCCCCAGCATTTT	CASSFRLGTANQPQHF
15	TRBV19	.	.	TRBJ2-2	TGTGCCAGTAACCGAGGTGAGGCGGCTGCCGAGGAGCTGTTTTTT	CASNRGEAAAEELFF
13	TRBV29-1	.	.	TRBJ1-2	TGCAGCGTTGAAGATCAGCAGGACTATGGCTACACCTTC	CSVEDQQDYGYTF
15	TRBV19	TRBD2	.	TRBJ2-1	TGTGCCAGTAGCACAACTAGCGGGGTGTACAATGAGCAGTTCTTC	CASSTTSGVYNEQFF
13	TRBV6-1	.	.	TRBJ2-3	TGTGCCAGCAGATGGGACCCGGCGGATACGCAGTATTTT	CASRWDPADTQYF
14	TRBV2	TRBD1	.	TRBJ2-7	TGTGCCAGCGGGGGGGGACAGGGATCCTACGAGCAGTACTTC	CASGGGQGSYEQYF
14	TRBV27	.	.	TRBJ2-3	TGTGCCAGCAGTTTAGGAGGTGGCACAGATACGCAGTATTTT	CASSLGGGTDTQYF
14	TRBV19	.	.	TRBJ2-1	TGTGCCAGTAGTATAGATCTAGGCGACAGTCTCTGGTTCTTC	CASSIDLGDSLWFF
14	TRBV4-1	TRBD1	.	TRBJ2-1	TGCGCCAGCAGCCAGGGACAGGGAGAGAATGAGCAGTTCTTC	CASSQGQGENEQFF
15	TRBV7-6	TRBD1	.	TRBJ1-5	TGTGCCAGCAGCAAAACTACAGGGGATGACCAGCCCCAGCATTTT	CASSKTTGDDQPQHF
13	TRBV9	.	few	TRBJ2-3	TGTGCCAGCAGCCCGATAGCGTTAGATACGCAGTATTTT	CASSPIALDTQYF
18	TRBV27	.	.	TRBJ2-7	TGTGCCAGCAGGGGAGTTGCTCAAGGGGGAGGGCTTGAATACGAGCAGTACTTC	CASRGVAQGGGLEYEQYF
17	TRBV29-1	.	once	TRBJ2-1	TGCAGCCTAGATTTAGGAGGCGGGATCAATTCCTACAATGAGCAGTTCTTC	CSLDLGGGINSYNEQFF
15	TRBV11-2	.	.	TRBJ1-3	TGTGCCAGCAGCTTAGAAGTAAGCTCTGGAAACACCATATATTTT	CASSLEVSSGNTIYF
11	TRBV29-1	.	.	TRBJ2-5	TGCAGCGTTGAAACACAAGAGACCCAGTACTTC	CSVETQETQYF
16	TRBV6-1	.	few	TRBJ2-3	TGTGCCAGCAGTGCCGTAGGACTCCAGTGGGGAGATACGCAGTATTTT	CASSAVGLQWGDTQYF
14	TRBV5-1	.	.	TRBJ2-5	TGCGCCAGCAGCTTGGTCGGCGGCCAAGAGACCCAGTACTTC	CASSLVGGQETQYF
13	TRBV7-9	.	.	TRBJ2-3	TGTGCCAGCAGCTCCTCCGGGGACAACATAGGGCATTTT	CASSSSGDNIGHF
11	TRBV29-1	.	large	TRBJ1-2	TGCAGCGCCAGGCAAGGGCCCGGCTACACCTTC	CSARQGPGYTF
12	TRBV6-5	.	.	TRBJ2-5	TGTGCCAGCAGTTACTCGGGAGGGACCCAGTACTTC	CASSYSGGTQYF
12	TRBV28	.	.	TRBJ1-2	TGTGCCAGCAGTTTCGCAGGGATTGGCTACACCTTC	CASSFAGIGYTF
15	TRBV15	TRBD2	.	TRBJ2-1	TGTGCCACCAGCAGAGATACTAGCGGGGGGGGTGAGCAGTTCTTC	CATSRDTSGGGEQFF
15	TRBV5-6	TRBD2	.	TRBJ2-7	TGTGCCAGCAGCTCTACTAGCGGCAGCTCCTACGAGCAGTACTTC	CASSSTSGSSYEQYF
16	TRBV7-9	.	once	TRBJ2-3	TGTGCCAGCAGCCCACTACTTATACAGGGAACAGATACGCAGTATTTT	CASSPLLIQGTDTQYF
14	TRBV30	TRBD1	.	TRBJ2-5	TGTGCCTGGAGTAAGACAGGGTCGGAAGAGACCCAGTACTTC	CAWSKTGSEETQYF
13	TRBV27	.	.	TRBJ2-7	TGTGCCAGCAGTCAACCCCCGGGGCTGGAGCAGTACTTC	CASSQPPGLEQYF
13	TRBV27	.	.	TRBJ1-1	TGTGCCAGCAGTCCAGTTATGAACACTGAAGCTTTCTTT	CASSPVMNTEAFF
13	TRBV7-3	.	.	TRBJ1-1	TGTGCCAGCAGCTTCGCGAAGAACACTGAAGCTTTCTTT	CASSFAKNTEAFF
16	TRBV19	TRBD2	once	TRBJ2-5	TGTGCCAGTAGTATGGTCGGCGCGGGAGATTTAGAGACCCAGTACTTC	CASSMVGAGDLETQYF
15	TRBV5-6	.	.	TRBJ2-2	TGTGCCAGCAGCAGACCGACTACCCTCTCCGGGGAGCTGTTTTTT	CASSRPTTLSGELFF
15	TRBV4-1	TRBD2	.	TRBJ2-5	TGCGCCAGCAGCGATAGCGGGAGTCGGGGAGAGACCCAGTACTTC	CASSDSGSRGETQYF
12	TRBV15	.	few	TRBJ2-5	TGTGCCACCAGCAGAGATAACCAGGCCCAGTACTTC	CATSRDNQAQYF